Presented here are 14 T cell receptor beta chains from one specimen sequenced in a study of control samples from healthy donors and cancer patients. Data came from immunoSEQ multiplex PCR; TCRdb stores just in-frame clones and leaves some out. The sample comprises roughly 130,000 clones, 80% to 95% of which are singletons, and roughly 2.5% rests with the top ten. Specimen: blood. The receptors come from a man in his late teens or twenties in good health.

The chain employs TRBV24-1 and TRBJ2-1; 10 bases are a match to TRBD2. J lost 4 bases, V lost 4 bases, and 6 bases had no gene match. In germline, CDR1 is KGHDR, CDR2 SFDVKD. The CDR3 runs to 16 residues. As DNA, the CDR3 is TGTGCCACCAGTGAATCCCGGACTAGCGGTTACAATGAGCAGTTCTTC. This gives the protein CATSESRTSGYNEQFF.

J is TRBJ2-3 and V is TRBV6-5; tentatively, D is TRBD1 (6 bases). V lost 8 bases to trimming and J lost 1 base, with 13 bases between them. This CDR3 comprises 14 residues. CDR1 is MNHEY, CDR2 SVGAGI, per germline. CDR3 protein: CASPAGERTDTQYF. CDR3 nucleotides: TGTGCCAGCCCGGCAGGGGAACGCACAGATACGCAGTATTTT.

This chain links TRBV6-1 with TRBJ2-3; no definite D call. The V gene's germline CDR1 is MNHNS and CDR2 SASEGT. This CDR3 spans 13 amino acids. Trimming removed 0 bases at V and 5 bases at J, with 6 bases between. The CDR3 coding sequence is TGTGCCAGCAGTGAAGCGAGAGGAGATACGCAGTATTTT. As protein: CASSEARGDTQYF.

The chain uses TRBV28 and TRBJ2-7, with 15 positions matching TRBD2. Germline CDR1 and CDR2: MDHEN and SYDVKM. CDR3 size: 16 residues. V trimming: 5 bases; J trimming: 2 bases; junction bases outside the gene matches: 4. The CDR3 DNA is TGTGCCAGCAGTCACGGGACTAGCGGGAGGACCTACGAGCAGTACGTC. This codes for CASSHGTSGRTYEQYV.

V is TRBV30 and J is TRBJ2-3, with a tentative D call TRBD1 (6 bases). V gave up 2 bases and J gave up 6 bases, with 12 bases separating them. This CDR3 region has 13 residues. Per germline, CDR1 GTSNPN and CDR2 SVGIG (reference sequence). As DNA, the CDR3 is TGTGCCTGGAGTATATGGGGGCAGGATACGCAGTATTTT. It specifies CAWSIWGQDTQYF.

This chain joins TRBV6-1 and TRBJ1-1; D is perhaps TRBD1 (6 bases). The V gene's germline CDR1 is MNHNS and CDR2 SASEGT. The CDR3 spans 15 residues. The V and J ends lost 2 bases and 4 bases respectively, with 14 bases between them. DNA of the CDR3: TGTGCCAGCAGTGAACCGGCAGGGGTGGGCACTGAAGCTTTCTTT. Protein: CASSEPAGVGTEAFF.

The chain couples TRBV6-5 to TRBJ2-2; the D is unclear. Germline V gene lookup returns CDR1 MNHEY and CDR2 SVGAGI. The CDR3 covers 13 residues. Between the trimmed V and J ends, which lost 6 bases and 6 bases, there was a span of 11 bases. The CDR3 DNA sequence: TGTGCCAGCAGAGGAACTTCCTCCGGGGAGCTGTTTTTT. Translation: CASRGTSSGELFF.

The gene calls are TRBV6-2 or TRBV6-3 and TRBJ2-2; 13 positions match TRBD2. The CDR3 covers 18 residues. V was pared by 6 bases and J by 4 bases, with 11 bases of the junction left unmatched. Per germline, CDR1 MNHEY and CDR2 SVGEGT. The CDR3 bases are TGTGCCAGCAGCCACGGAGGACTAGCGGGGGTTCTCACCGGGGAGCTGTTTTTT. It is translated as CASSHGGLAGVLTGELFF.

This clone was seen once. The V gene is TRBV9, the J gene TRBJ2-1; no definite D call. V was clipped by 3 bases and J by 8 bases, with 12 bases between them. Germline V gene data show CDR1 as SGDLS and CDR2 as YYNGEE. The length of the CDR3 is 13 residues. The CDR3: CASSGPRSYEQFF. CDR3 in DNA: TGTGCCAGCAGCGGACCCCGGAGCTATGAGCAGTTCTTC.

The CDR3 loop reads CASSLRVNTEAFF. The CDR3 DNA follows: TGCGCCAGCAGCTTGAGGGTGAACACTGAAGCTTTCTTT. This chain links TRBV5-1 with TRBJ1-1; D uncertain. The CDR3 runs 13 residues. Germline loops: CDR1 SGHRS, CDR2 YFSETQ. V gave up 1 base and J gave up 0 bases, with 4 bases separating them.

V gene TRBV12-3 or TRBV12-4 combines with J gene TRBJ1-6; D is ambiguous. V was clipped by 2 bases and J by 6 bases, with 5 bases between them. This CDR3 is built from 13 residues. The CDR3 DNA follows: TGTGCCAGCAGTTTAACGAGTAATTCACCCCTCCACTTT. Its protein is CASSLTSNSPLHF.

The rearrangement uses TRBV11-2 and TRBJ2-3, with 9 bases matching TRBD1. This CDR3 contains 17 residues. Germline V gene data show CDR1 as SGHAT and CDR2 as FQNNGV. V gave up 1 base and J gave up 2 bases; unmatched junction bases: 7. CDR3 loop: CASSLAPGTGYTDTQYF. The CDR3 nucleotides are TGTGCCAGCAGCTTAGCTCCCGGGACAGGGTACACAGATACGCAGTATTTT.

V is TRBV12-3 or TRBV12-4 and J is TRBJ1-6; a weak D match, TRBD1 (6 bases). The CDR3 is 13 residues long. V gave up 5 bases and J gave up 8 bases, with 10 bases separating them. This chain's CDR3 is CASSRTADSPLHF. CDR3 DNA: TGTGCCAGCAGTAGGACAGCTGATTCACCCCTCCACTTT.

CDR3: CASSPTGGLNEKLFF. CDR3 in DNA: TGTGCCAGCTCACCAACGGGAGGACTTAATGAAAAACTGTTTTTT. The chain joins TRBV18 to TRBJ1-4, with unresolved D. The CDR3 sequence is 15 residues long. V was pared by 2 bases and J by 4 bases, with 11 bases between. CDR1 and CDR2 (germline): KGHSH, LQKENI.